A single TCR beta chain is shown here with its context. Its antigen is unknown. Runs used v3.0 of the immunoSEQ assay and were done at survey level. It was roughly 40,000-55,000 T-cell genomes per sample that sequencing targeted. The protocol was immunoSEQ multiplex PCR, while the TCRdb copy is restricted to in-frame clones and leaves out a portion. The repertoire has some 23,000 clones, over 85% of them found once; the top ten carry about 8.9%. This entry comes from a study of long-term antiretroviral therapy in people with HIV. Broader study findings: ART preceded a rise in diversity that nonetheless stayed lower than in transplant donor controls. Blood in the study was drawn between the mid-2000s and the late 2010s, possibly under older ART regimens, which may be less effective than current ones.

The germline V and J ends were trimmed by 7 bases and 5 bases, with 14 bases remaining between them. The CDR3 is 13 residues long. In germline, CDR1 is MNHNS, CDR2 SASEGT. This sequence was found in a woman aged 40 to 50 with HIV. The rearrangement links TRBV6-1 to TRBJ2-5; the D gene could be TRBD1 or TRBD2 (5 bases each). Sequencing used unsorted PBMCs, obtained 7.6 years after starting antiretroviral therapy. For the CDR3, the DNA is TGTGCCAGCATTCGGGGCGCGGGCGAGACCCAGTACTTC. This sequence encodes CASIRGAGETQYF.